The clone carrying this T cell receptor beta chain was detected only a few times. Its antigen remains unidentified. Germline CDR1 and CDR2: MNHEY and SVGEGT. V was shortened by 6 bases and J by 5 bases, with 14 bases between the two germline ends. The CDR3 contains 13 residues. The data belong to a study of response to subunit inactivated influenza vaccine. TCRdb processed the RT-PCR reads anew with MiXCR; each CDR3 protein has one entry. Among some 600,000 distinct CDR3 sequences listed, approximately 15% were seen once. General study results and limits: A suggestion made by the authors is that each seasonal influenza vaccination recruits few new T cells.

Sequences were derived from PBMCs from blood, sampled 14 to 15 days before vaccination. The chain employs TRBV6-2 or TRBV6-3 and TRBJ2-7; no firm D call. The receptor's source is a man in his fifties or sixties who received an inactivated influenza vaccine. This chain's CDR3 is CASRSRVRHEQYF. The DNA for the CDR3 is TGTGCCAGCAGAAGCCGGGTCCGACACGAGCAGTACTTC.